The 32 T cell receptor beta chains reported below all come from one sample, sequenced in a study of blood T cell repertoires in COVID-19. Using immunoSEQ multiplex PCR, the repertoire was profiled, and TCRdb retains in-frame clones only, with some absent. The repertoire holds 250,000 to 350,000 clones, with about 89% as singletons. The sequencing input was peripheral blood. These TCRs come from a woman aged 45-65 years who had recovered from COVID-19.

The rearrangement links TRBV3-1 (or the pseudogene TRBV3-2) to TRBJ1-5; 7 bases fit TRBD1. The CDR3 consists of 16 residues. Germline values: CDR1 LGHDT, CDR2 YNNKEL (reference sequence). After removal of 2 bases from V and 6 bases from J, the junction contained 10 bases not matched to a gene. CDR3 sequence: CASSQRPTGIRQPQHF. The CDR3 DNA reads TGTGCCAGCAGCCAACGGCCGACAGGGATTCGTCAGCCCCAGCATTTT.

The chain employs TRBV6-6 and TRBJ1-6, with 7 bases matching TRBD1. CDR3 length equals 14 residues. J gave up 10 bases and V 6 bases, and 9 bases lay outside the gene matches. Germline CDR1 reads MNHNY; CDR2 reads SVGAGI (reference sequence). CDR3 coding DNA: TGTGCCAGCAGCTATACAGGGGCGAACTCACCCCTCCACTTT. Translated: CASSYTGANSPLHF.

The rearrangement links TRBV11-3 to TRBJ2-7; D might be TRBD1 (6 bases). The V and J ends lost 5 bases and 5 bases respectively, with 16 bases between them. The CDR3 runs to 14 residues. Germline V CDR1 and CDR2: SGHNT, YENEEA. CDR3: CASSGNGQSHEQYF. The CDR3 nucleotides read TGTGCCAGCAGCGGGAACGGACAGTCCCACGAGCAGTACTTC. Using reference TRBV11-3 and TRBJ2-7 for the parts outside the CDR3, the full variable domain is EAGVVQSPRYKIIEKKQPVAFWCNPISGHNTLYWYLQNLGQGPELLIRYENEEAVDDSQLPKDRFSAERLKGVDSTLKIQPAELGDSAVYLCASSGNGQSHEQYFGPGTRLTVT.

The chain employs TRBV28 and TRBJ2-2; D is possibly TRBD2 (5 bases). CDR1 MDHEN and CDR2 SYDVKM come from the germline V gene. The CDR3 totals 16 residues. Trimming took off 5 bases at V and 7 bases at J, with 20 bases between the two ends. The CDR3 sequence is CASSDALTRVHGELFF. CDR3 sequence (DNA): TGTGCCAGCAGTGACGCACTCACGCGGGTACACGGGGAGCTGTTTTTT.

The chain uses TRBV6-6 and TRBJ2-7; 8 bases match TRBD1. The CDR3 runs 13 residues. Germline V CDR1 and CDR2: MNHNY, SVGAGI (reference sequence). Trimming took 6 bases from V and 3 from J; bases not matched to a gene: 4. CDR3 bases: TGTGCCAGCAGCCGGGACAGGAACTACGAGCAGTACTTC. It encodes CASSRDRNYEQYF.

The rearrangement uses TRBV6-2 or TRBV6-3 and TRBJ2-1; D is uncertain. The CDR3 is 13 residues long. Trimming cost V 0 bases and J 7 bases, with 7 bases left between them. Germline assignment: CDR1 MNHEY and CDR2 SVGEGT. Written as DNA, the CDR3 is TGTGCCAGCAGTTACTCCGGTTTAAATGAGCAGTTCTTC. Translation: CASSYSGLNEQFF.

This sequence joins TRBV28 and TRBJ1-6; D is perhaps TRBD1 (5 bases). In germline, CDR1 is MDHEN, CDR2 SYDVKM. V was shortened by 7 bases and J by 12 bases, with 13 bases between the two germline ends. The CDR3 covers 12 residues. CDR3 coding DNA: TGTGCCAGCATGGGCCCCGGGGGACCCCTCCACTTT. Amino acids: CASMGPGGPLHF.

The chain uses TRBV5-1 and TRBJ1-1; tentatively, D is TRBD1 (6 bases). Germline values: CDR1 SGHRS, CDR2 YFSETQ. This CDR3 is 13 amino acids long. The ends were cut back, 2 bases at V and 5 bases at J, with 10 bases in the middle. CDR3 in DNA: TGCGCCAGCAGCTTTACAGGGCGGACTGAAGCTTTCTTT. Translating it yields CASSFTGRTEAFF.

The V call is TRBV5-5, the J call TRBJ2-7; no clear D gene. Germline V gene sequence: CDR1 SGHKS, CDR2 YYEKEE (reference sequence). The V gene lost 4 bases and the J gene lost 0 bases, with 17 bases spanning the gap. There are 16 residues in the CDR3. The chain's CDR3 is CASSPPSGLSSYEQYF. The CDR3 DNA reads as TGTGCCAGCAGCCCCCCGTCAGGCCTGAGCTCCTACGAGCAGTACTTC.

This chain uses TRBV21-1 with TRBJ2-3; the table's D call TRBD1 went unverified against the DNA. TRBV21-1 is labeled a pseudogene. The CDR3 is 16 residues long. This CDR3 reads CASSKGADNCTDTQYF. In DNA form, the CDR3 reads TGTGCCAGCAGCAAAGGGGCCGATAATTGCACAGATACGCAGTATTTT.

The chain uses TRBV6-5 and TRBJ1-2, with D hard to call. The CDR3 extends over 15 amino acids. Germline V gene data show CDR1 as MNHEY and CDR2 as SVGAGI. Trimming left V 6 bases short and J 4 bases short, with 18 bases between. CDR3 region: CASSLSTGNPYGYTF. Written as DNA, the CDR3 is TGTGCCAGCAGCCTCTCGACGGGAAATCCCTATGGCTACACCTTC.

The V call is TRBV28, the J call TRBJ1-2; perhaps TRBD1 as D (6 bases). Deletions cut 5 bases from V and 4 bases from J, with 11 bases between. CDR3 length: 13 amino acids. Per germline, CDR1 MDHEN and CDR2 SYDVKM. The DNA of the CDR3 is TGTGCCAGCAGTCCTCAGGGGCCCTATGGCTACACCTTC. As protein: CASSPQGPYGYTF.

The rearrangement joins TRBV19 to TRBJ1-1; possible D gene TRBD1, 5 bases. Trimming cost V 1 base and J 10 bases, with 16 bases left between them. Germline V gene sequence: CDR1 LNHDA, CDR2 SQIVND (reference sequence). This CDR3 comprises 14 residues. The CDR3 nucleotides read TGTGCCAGTAGTATAGGCGGGGCACGTTCTTCAGCTTTCTTT. It specifies CASSIGGARSSAFF.

The chain joins TRBV11-3 to TRBJ2-1; 14 bases map to TRBD2. CDR3 length: 15 residues. V dropped 4 bases and J dropped 10; count of bases not matched to a gene: 6. CDR1 is SGHNT and CDR2 is YENEEA in the germline V gene. For the CDR3, the DNA is TGTGCCAGCAGCTCGCCGGGACTAGCGGGAGACGAGCAGTTCTTC. Its protein product is CASSSPGLAGDEQFF.

The chain uses TRBV4-3 and TRBJ2-1; 12 bases fit TRBD2. The V gene's germline CDR1 is LGHNA and CDR2 YSLEER. V shed 2 bases, J shed 1 base, and the junction held 3 bases outside the gene matches. CDR3 length: 17 amino acids. The DNA for the CDR3 is TGCGCCAGCAGCCAAACACTAGCGGGGGGATCCTACAATGAGCAGTTCTTC. Translated, it gives CASSQTLAGGSYNEQFF.

The chain carries TRBV5-1 and TRBJ2-2, with TRBD2 identical over 9 bases. The germline gives CDR1 SGHRS, CDR2 YFSETQ. J was trimmed by 6 bases and V by 0 bases; bases with no gene match: 3. The CDR3 sequence is 15 residues long. The CDR3 reads CASSLDSGGAGELFF. CDR3 nucleotide sequence: TGCGCCAGCAGCTTGGATAGCGGGGGAGCCGGGGAGCTGTTTTTT.

This clone turned up a few times. CDR3 protein: CASSFDRWYGYTF. The DNA of the CDR3 is TGTGCCAGCAGCTTTGACAGGTGGTATGGCTACACCTTC. V gene TRBV7-9 combines with J gene TRBJ1-2; D may be TRBD1 (6 bases). Germline-derived CDR1 and CDR2 are SEHNR and FQNEAQ (reference sequence). V was shortened by 3 bases and J by 5 bases, with 10 bases between the two germline ends. CDR3 length: 13 residues.

The chain has TRBV6-5 and TRBJ1-2, with D unclear. V dropped 6 bases and J dropped 7 bases, with 15 bases sitting between them. The CDR3 runs 13 residues. Germline V gene data show CDR1 as MNHEY and CDR2 as SVGAGI. The CDR3 nucleotides are TGTGCCAGCAGGCTTGGAGGTAGAGCTGGCTACACCTTC. This gives the protein CASRLGGRAGYTF.

Only one count was recorded for this clone. The rearrangement links TRBV28 to TRBJ2-7; D is ambiguous. This CDR3 spans 12 amino acids. Deletions cut 6 bases from V and 3 bases from J, with 9 bases between. Germline V CDR1 and CDR2: MDHEN, SYDVKM. CDR3 residues: CASRRQVYEQYF. The CDR3, as DNA: TGTGCCAGCAGACGACAAGTCTACGAGCAGTACTTC.

The chain is built from TRBV6-4 and TRBJ1-5, with D unclear. Germline V gene data show CDR1 as MRHNA and CDR2 as SNTAGT. V was trimmed by 9 bases and J by 3 bases, leaving 24 bases between them. The CDR3 is 17 residues long. The DNA of the CDR3 is TGTGCCAGAGATTGCAGGTTATTATCCGTAGACAATCAGCCCCAGCATTTT. Translating gives CARDCRLLSVDNQPQHF.

V and J are TRBV30 and TRBJ1-3, with D tentatively TRBD1 (5 bases). The V and J ends lost 5 bases and 0 bases respectively, with 14 bases between them. This CDR3 comprises 15 residues. The germline V gene encodes CDR1 GTSNPN and CDR2 SVGIG (reference sequence). CDR3 bases: TGTGCCTGGGAGCCCGACAGTTTCTCTGGAAACACCATATATTTT. Its protein is CAWEPDSFSGNTIYF. The full variable domain, in which reference TRBV30 and TRBJ1-3 provide the parts outside the CDR3, is SQTIHQWPATLVQPVGSPLSLECTVEGTSNPNLYWYRQAAGRGLQLLFYSVGIGQISSEVPQNLSASRPQDRQFILSSKKLLLSDSGFYLCAWEPDSFSGNTIYFGEGSWLTVV.

This chain joins TRBV29-1 and TRBJ1-4; 7 nucleotides line up with TRBD1. The germline gives CDR1 SQVTM, CDR2 ANQGSEA. The length of the CDR3 is 13 residues. Trimming cost V 8 bases and J 5 bases; bases outside gene matches: 8. Here the CDR3 DNA reads TGCAGCCACATGACAGGGTCAAATGAAAAACTGTTTTTT. Translated, it gives CSHMTGSNEKLFF.

The chain uses TRBV7-7 and TRBJ2-1; D is possibly TRBD2 (6 bases). The V gene lost 5 bases and the J gene lost 9 bases, with 14 bases spanning the gap. The CDR3 covers 13 residues. The germline CDR1 and CDR2 sequences are SSHAT and FNYEAQ (reference sequence). The DNA of the CDR3 is TGTGCCAGCAGCAAGACTAGGCACAGTGAGCAGTTCTTC. Protein: CASSKTRHSEQFF.

This clone appeared a single time. The chain couples TRBV5-4 to TRBJ2-2; TRBD2 agrees at 14 bases. V dropped 10 bases and J dropped 6; count of bases not matched to a gene: 5. The CDR3 covers 14 residues. The germline V gene has CDR1 SGHNT and CDR2 YYREEE (reference sequence). The CDR3 loop is CAWGLAGAPGELFF. The DNA for the CDR3 is TGTGCCTGGGGACTAGCGGGAGCTCCCGGGGAGCTGTTTTTT.

V and J are TRBV6-5 and TRBJ2-2; 8 nucleotides agree with TRBD1. J gave up 5 bases and V 9 bases, and 11 bases lay outside the gene matches. The CDR3 runs 15 residues. From germline, CDR1 is MNHEY and CDR2 SVGAGI. CDR3: CASRQGAGNTGELFF. The CDR3 DNA sequence: TGTGCCAGTCGCCAGGGGGCGGGTAATACCGGGGAGCTGTTTTTT.

V and J are TRBV28 and TRBJ2-7, with D hard to call. V dropped 4 bases and J dropped 9 bases, with 7 bases sitting between them. The V gene's germline CDR1 is MDHEN and CDR2 SYDVKM. The CDR3 runs to 10 residues. The CDR3 coding sequence is TGTGCCAGCAGTTCCACGGTGCAGTACTTC. Protein: CASSSTVQYF.

V usage is TRBV10-3 and J usage is TRBJ1-1; D may be TRBD1 (5 bases). CDR3 length: 12 amino acids. CDR1 and CDR2 from the germline V gene are ENHRY and SYGVKD. V lost 7 bases, J lost 6 bases, and 12 bases lay in between. This CDR3 reads CAITGTGAEAFF. The CDR3 region has the DNA TGTGCCATCACAGGGACGGGAGCTGAAGCTTTCTTT.

J is TRBJ2-4 and V is TRBV11-2; tentatively, D is TRBD1 (6 bases). The germline CDR1 and CDR2 sequences are SGHAT and FQNNGV. V was pared by 6 bases and J by 1 base, with 22 bases between. This CDR3 has 18 amino acids. CDR3 protein: CASRPGTMKGVAKNIQYF. In DNA, the CDR3 is TGTGCCAGCAGGCCCGGGACAATGAAGGGGGTTGCCAAAAACATTCAGTACTTC.

The gene calls are TRBV9 and TRBJ1-3, with a tentative D call TRBD1 (6 bases). This CDR3 has 15 residues. Germline V gives CDR1 SGDLS, CDR2 YYNGEE. V lost 0 bases, J lost 2 bases, and 9 bases lay in between. The CDR3 loop is CASSVEQGPGNTIYF. The CDR3 bases are TGTGCCAGCAGCGTAGAACAGGGCCCTGGAAACACCATATATTTT.

The rearrangement joins TRBV10-3 to TRBJ1-1; weak D call: TRBD1 (6 bases). The CDR3 contains 11 residues. Germline CDR1 ENHRY, CDR2 SYGVKD. Trimming left V 3 bases short and J 12 bases short, with 11 bases between. DNA for the CDR3: TGTGCCATCAGTGATACCAGGGGAACTTTCTTT. It encodes CAISDTRGTFF.

This clone appeared a single time. The rearrangement joins TRBV7-8 to TRBJ1-2, with 7 nucleotides matching TRBD1. The V segment lost 5 bases and the J segment 0 bases; nucleotides outside the gene matches: 6. The CDR3 spans 15 residues. Germline CDR1 reads SGHVS; CDR2 reads FQNEAQ. DNA of the CDR3: TGTGCCAGCAGCCCCGGGACAGTTGCTAACTATGGCTACACCTTC. It translates to CASSPGTVANYGYTF. The full variable domain, in which reference TRBV7-8 and TRBJ1-2 provide the parts outside the CDR3, is GAGVSQSPRYKVAKRGQDVALRCDPISGHVSLFWYQQALGQGPEFLTYFQNEAQLDKSGLPSDRFFAERPEGSVSTLKIQRTQQEDSAVYLCASSPGTVANYGYTFGSGTRLTVV.

The rearrangement links TRBV2 to TRBJ2-1; TRBD2 matches 13 bases. With V trimmed by 6 bases and J by 8 bases, 4 bases remained unmatched. The CDR3 is 14 residues long. From germline, CDR1 is SNHLY and CDR2 FYNNEI. In DNA form, the CDR3 reads TGTGCCAGCAGACGGACTAGCGGGGGCGATGAGCAGTTCTTC. Amino acid sequence: CASRRTSGGDEQFF.